Listed here are 16 T cell receptor beta chains from one sample, sequenced in a study of shared clonotypes between healthy human individuals. Naive CD8 cells, CD45RO-negative and positively selected for CCR7, excluded terminally differentiated effector memory CD45RA+ cells. TCRdb's table, derived via immunoSEQ multiplex PCR, lists solely in-frame clones and lacks some. The data contain hundreds of thousands of clones, about 95% of them singletons. The specimen sequenced was naive CD8+ T cells sorted from blood. These receptors were obtained from a woman aged 25 to 45 in good health.

CDR3 loop: CASSSGLAGGPRAGELFF. DNA for the CDR3: TGTGCCAGCAGCTCTGGACTAGCGGGAGGGCCCCGGGCCGGGGAGCTGTTTTTT. The J gene is TRBJ2-2, the V gene TRBV13, with TRBD2 matching 15 bases. Germline V gene data show CDR1 as PRHDT and CDR2 as FYEKMQ (reference sequence). V trimming: 4 bases; J trimming: 6 bases; junction bases outside the gene matches: 9. The CDR3 totals 18 residues.

The rearrangement joins TRBV5-1 to TRBJ2-1; 7 positions agree with TRBD2. This CDR3 contains 15 residues. The V gene's germline CDR1 is SGHRS and CDR2 YFSETQ. The V and J ends lost 3 bases and 1 base, in that order; junction bases with no gene match: 4. CDR3: CASSSSSGSYNEQFF. In DNA form, the CDR3 reads TGCGCCAGCAGCTCCTCTAGCGGTTCCTACAATGAGCAGTTCTTC.

The chain combines TRBV5-4 with TRBJ2-5, with TRBD2 as a possible D gene (5 bases). The CDR3 is 12 residues long. Germline V gives CDR1 SGHNT, CDR2 YYREEE (reference sequence). With 0 bases removed from V and 11 bases from J, the gap between germline ends came to 11 bases. CDR3 DNA: TGTGCCAGCAGCTTGGTAGCCGGGGAGCAGTACTTC. The encoded protein is CASSLVAGEQYF. The full variable domain, in which reference TRBV5-4 and TRBJ2-5 provide the parts outside the CDR3, is ETGVTQSPTHLIKTRGQQVTLRCSSQSGHNTVSWYQQALGQGPQFIFQYYREEENGRGNFPPRFSGLQFPNYSSELNVNALELDDSALYLCASSLVAGEQYFGPGTRLLVL.

The chain uses TRBV5-1 and TRBJ2-7; 9 bases fit TRBD2. Trimming removed 5 bases from V and 3 bases from J; junction bases left unmatched: 9. CDR3 size: 15 residues. CDR1 and CDR2 (germline): SGHRS, YFSETQ. This CDR3 is CASSPSPSGNYEQYF. The CDR3 DNA sequence: TGCGCCAGCAGTCCGTCACCTAGCGGGAACTACGAGCAGTACTTC.

The chain is built from TRBV27 and TRBJ2-5; 7 positions match TRBD2. V gave up 3 bases and J gave up 4 bases; unmatched junction bases: 2. This CDR3 spans 13 amino acids. Germline V gene data show CDR1 as MNHEY and CDR2 as SMNVEV (reference sequence). CDR3: CASSFGGGETQYF. CDR3 DNA sequence: TGTGCCAGCAGTTTTGGGGGGGGAGAGACCCAGTACTTC.

The chain uses TRBV2 and TRBJ2-7, with D unresolved. The V gene's germline CDR1 is SNHLY and CDR2 FYNNEI. CDR3 length equals 15 residues. With 2 bases removed from V and 0 bases from J, the gap between germline ends came to 11 bases. CDR3: CASSERQADSYEQYF. CDR3 nucleotide sequence: TGTGCCAGCAGTGAACGGCAGGCAGACTCCTACGAGCAGTACTTC.

This clone was picked up one time. The genes are TRBV4-2 and TRBJ2-3; 12 bases map to TRBD2. The V gene end was trimmed by 4 bases and the J gene end by 2 bases; junction bases not matched to a gene: 4. From germline, CDR1 is LGHNA and CDR2 YNFKEQ. The CDR3 is 16 residues long. CDR3: CASSPGLAGPTDTQYF. The DNA of the CDR3 is TGTGCCAGCAGCCCCGGACTAGCGGGACCCACAGATACGCAGTATTTT.

Only a few counts were recorded for this clone. The rearrangement uses TRBV19 and TRBJ1-5, with D unclear. Trimming left V 5 bases short and J 1 base short, with 12 bases between. CDR1 LNHDA and CDR2 SQIVND come from the germline V gene (reference sequence). The CDR3 consists of 15 residues. The CDR3 nucleotides are TGTGCCAGTAGTCTTTGGTCTGGGAGCAATCAGCCCCAGCATTTT. Translated: CASSLWSGSNQPQHF.

The chain carries TRBV27 and TRBJ2-1, with 11 bases lining up with TRBD2. In germline, CDR1 is MNHEY, CDR2 SMNVEV (reference sequence). Trimming cost V 2 bases and J 6 bases; bases outside gene matches: 3. This CDR3 comprises 15 residues. CDR3 residues: CASSLVAGGPNEQFF. CDR3 sequence (DNA): TGTGCCAGCAGTTTAGTAGCGGGAGGGCCCAATGAGCAGTTCTTC.

This rearrangement joins TRBV18 to TRBJ2-7; D uncertain. Trimming stripped 1 base from V and 3 bases from J, with 16 bases between. The CDR3 is 16 amino acids. Germline loops: CDR1 KGHSH, CDR2 LQKENI. CDR3 nucleotides: TGTGCCAGCTCACCACGAGAGATTGCGGTTCGCTACGAGCAGTACTTC. This translates into CASSPREIAVRYEQYF.

V usage is TRBV6-5 and J usage is TRBJ2-7, with TRBD1 matching over 10 bases. This CDR3 has 14 amino acids. Unmatched junction bases numbered 2, after V lost 5 bases and J lost 1 base. The V gene's germline CDR1 is MNHEY and CDR2 SVGAGI. This chain's CDR3 is CASSGQGESYEQYF. The CDR3, as DNA: TGTGCCAGCAGTGGACAGGGGGAATCCTACGAGCAGTACTTC.

V usage is TRBV7-6 and J usage is TRBJ2-1; 13 nucleotides match TRBD2. This CDR3 is built from 17 residues. Unmatched junction bases numbered 4, after V lost 1 base and J lost 4 bases. Looked up from germline, CDR1 is SGHVS and CDR2 is FNYEAQ. The CDR3 coding sequence is TGTGCCAGCAGCTTAGGGACTAGCGGGAGTACTTACAATGAGCAGTTCTTC. As protein: CASSLGTSGSTYNEQFF.

V usage is TRBV7-6 and J usage is TRBJ2-5, with D tentatively TRBD1 (6 bases). V lost 2 bases and J 5 bases, leaving 12 bases between the germline ends. Germline V lookup: CDR1 SGHVS, CDR2 FNYEAQ. The CDR3 contains 14 residues. The CDR3 is CASSLSTGSETQYF. The CDR3 region has the DNA TGTGCCAGCAGCTTAAGCACAGGGTCGGAGACCCAGTACTTC.

The chain has TRBV5-6 and TRBJ2-1; 9 bases map to TRBD2. The ends lost 1 base at V and 6 bases at J; junction bases unmatched: 2. CDR3 length equals 14 residues. Germline V CDR1 and CDR2: SGHDT, YYEEEE. CDR3 sequence reads: CASSLSGRPNEQFF. Written as DNA, the CDR3 is TGTGCCAGCAGCTTGAGCGGGAGGCCCAATGAGCAGTTCTTC.

This chain joins TRBV6-5 and TRBJ2-7, with D maybe TRBD1 (5 bases). CDR3 length equals 13 residues. V dropped 4 bases and J dropped 2 bases, with 9 bases sitting between them. CDR1 is MNHEY and CDR2 is SVGAGI in the germline V gene. DNA for the CDR3: TGTGCCAGCAGTTCGACAGAGACCTACGAGCAGTACTTC. Translating it yields CASSSTETYEQYF.

The chain employs TRBV6-1 and TRBJ2-7, with 9 positions matching TRBD1. V shed 7 bases and J 6 bases; nucleotides not matched to a gene: 13. The germline gives CDR1 MNHNS, CDR2 SASEGT. CDR3 length: 15 residues. The CDR3 DNA reads as TGTGCCAGCATCCTCGGTGGGACAGGGAATGCCGAGCAGTACTTC. This sequence encodes CASILGGTGNAEQYF.